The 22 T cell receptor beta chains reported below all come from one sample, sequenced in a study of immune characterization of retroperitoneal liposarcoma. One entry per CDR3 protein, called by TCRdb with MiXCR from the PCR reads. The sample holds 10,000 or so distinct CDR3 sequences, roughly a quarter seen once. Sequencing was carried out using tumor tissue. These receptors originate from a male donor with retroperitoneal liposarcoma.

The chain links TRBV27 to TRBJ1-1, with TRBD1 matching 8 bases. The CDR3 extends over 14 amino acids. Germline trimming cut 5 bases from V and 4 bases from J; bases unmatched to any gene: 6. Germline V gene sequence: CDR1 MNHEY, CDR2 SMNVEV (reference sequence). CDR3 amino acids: CASSGPDRATEAFF. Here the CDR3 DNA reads TGTGCCAGCAGTGGCCCGGACAGGGCCACTGAAGCTTTCTTT.

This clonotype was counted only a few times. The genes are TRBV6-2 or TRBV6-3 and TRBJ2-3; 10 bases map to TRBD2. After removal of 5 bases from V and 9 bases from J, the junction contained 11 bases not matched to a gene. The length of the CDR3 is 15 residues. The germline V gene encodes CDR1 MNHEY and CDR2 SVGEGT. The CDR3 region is CASSTTGTSVGTQYF. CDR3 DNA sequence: TGTGCCAGCAGTACTACCGGGACTAGCGTTGGGACGCAGTATTTT.

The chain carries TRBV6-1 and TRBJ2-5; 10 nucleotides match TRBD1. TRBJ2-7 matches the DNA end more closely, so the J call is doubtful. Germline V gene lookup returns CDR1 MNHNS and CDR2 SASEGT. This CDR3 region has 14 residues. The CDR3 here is CASSLTGGDYEQYF. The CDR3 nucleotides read TGTGCCAGCAGTTTGACAGGGGGCGACTACGAGCAGTACTTC.

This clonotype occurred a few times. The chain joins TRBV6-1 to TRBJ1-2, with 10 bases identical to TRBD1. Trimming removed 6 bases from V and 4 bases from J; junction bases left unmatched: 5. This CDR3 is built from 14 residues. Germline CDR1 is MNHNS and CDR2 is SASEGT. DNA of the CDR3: TGTGCCAGCAGGGGGACAGGGGTATTCTATGGCTACACCTTC. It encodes CASRGTGVFYGYTF.

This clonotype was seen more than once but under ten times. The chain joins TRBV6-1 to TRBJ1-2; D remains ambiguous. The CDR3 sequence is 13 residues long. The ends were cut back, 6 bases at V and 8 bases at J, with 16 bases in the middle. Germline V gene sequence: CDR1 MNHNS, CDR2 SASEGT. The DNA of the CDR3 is TGTGCCAGCAGCTCCACCTCATCTGGGGGCTACACCTTC. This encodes CASSSTSSGGYTF.

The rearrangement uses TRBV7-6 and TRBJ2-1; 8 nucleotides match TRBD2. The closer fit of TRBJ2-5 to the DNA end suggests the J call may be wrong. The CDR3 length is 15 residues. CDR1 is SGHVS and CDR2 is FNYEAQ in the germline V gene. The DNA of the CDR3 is TGTGCCAGCAGCTTAGTGATAGCGGGATGGAAGACCCAGTACTTC. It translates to CASSLVIAGWKTQYF.

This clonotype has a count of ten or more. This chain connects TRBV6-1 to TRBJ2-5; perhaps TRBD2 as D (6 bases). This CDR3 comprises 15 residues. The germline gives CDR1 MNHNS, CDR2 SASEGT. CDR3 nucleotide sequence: TGTGCGATCCTCCGGAACCCGGGGGTGGTGGAGACCCAGTACTTC. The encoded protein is CAILRNPGVVETQYF.

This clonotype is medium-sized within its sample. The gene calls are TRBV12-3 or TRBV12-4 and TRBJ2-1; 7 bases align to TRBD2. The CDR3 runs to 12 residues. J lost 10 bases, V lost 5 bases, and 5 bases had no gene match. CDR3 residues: CASSPRGDEQFF. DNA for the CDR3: TGTGCCAGCAGTCCCCGGGGGGACGAGCAGTTCTTC.

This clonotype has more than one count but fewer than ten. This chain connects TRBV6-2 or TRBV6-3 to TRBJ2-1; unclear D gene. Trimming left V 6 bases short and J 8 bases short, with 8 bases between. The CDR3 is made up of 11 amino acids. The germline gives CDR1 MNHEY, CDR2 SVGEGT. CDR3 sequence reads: CASSDGDEQFF. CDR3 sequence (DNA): TGTGCCAGCAGCGATGGAGATGAGCAGTTCTTC.

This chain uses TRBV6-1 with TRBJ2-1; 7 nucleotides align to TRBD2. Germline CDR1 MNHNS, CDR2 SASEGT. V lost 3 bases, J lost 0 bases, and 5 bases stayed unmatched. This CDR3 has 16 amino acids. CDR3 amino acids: CASSEPSSGSYNEQFF. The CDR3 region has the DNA TGTGCCAGCAGTGAGCCATCTAGCGGCTCCTACAATGAGCAGTTCTTC.

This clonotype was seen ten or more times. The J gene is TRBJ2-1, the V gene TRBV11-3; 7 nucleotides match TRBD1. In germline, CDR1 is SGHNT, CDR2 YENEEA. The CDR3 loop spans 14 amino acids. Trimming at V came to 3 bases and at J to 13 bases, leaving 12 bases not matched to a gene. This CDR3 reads CASSLGQYQETQFF. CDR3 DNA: TGTGCCAGCAGCTTGGGACAGTACCAAGAGACCCAGTTCTTC.

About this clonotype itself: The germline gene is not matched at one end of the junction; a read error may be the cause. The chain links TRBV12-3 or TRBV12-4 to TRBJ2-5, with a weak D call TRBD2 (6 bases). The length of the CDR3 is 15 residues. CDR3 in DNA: TGTGCCAACAGTTTCTGGGACTTCGGCGACAATGAGCAGTACTTC. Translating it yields CANSFWDFGDNEQYF.

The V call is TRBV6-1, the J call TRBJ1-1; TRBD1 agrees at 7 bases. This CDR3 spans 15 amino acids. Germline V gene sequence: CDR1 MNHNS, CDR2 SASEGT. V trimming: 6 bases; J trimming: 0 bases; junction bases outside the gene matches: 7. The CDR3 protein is CASSLRGPVNTEAFF. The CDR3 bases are TGTGCCAGCAGCCTAAGGGGGCCTGTGAACACTGAAGCTTTCTTT.

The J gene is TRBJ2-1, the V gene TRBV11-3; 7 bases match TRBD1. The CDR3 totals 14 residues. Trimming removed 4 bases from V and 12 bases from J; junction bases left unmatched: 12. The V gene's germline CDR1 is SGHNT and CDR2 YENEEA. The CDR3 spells CASSSRGGTDTQFF. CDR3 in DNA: TGTGCCAGCAGCTCAAGAGGGGGCACAGATACGCAGTTCTTC.

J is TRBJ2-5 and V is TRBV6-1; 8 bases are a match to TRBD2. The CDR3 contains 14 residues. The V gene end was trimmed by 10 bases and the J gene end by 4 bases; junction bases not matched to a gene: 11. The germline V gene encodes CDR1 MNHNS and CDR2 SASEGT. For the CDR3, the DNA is TGTGCCACTCGATCCGGGACTAGACTAGAGACCCAGTACTTC. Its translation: CATRSGTRLETQYF.

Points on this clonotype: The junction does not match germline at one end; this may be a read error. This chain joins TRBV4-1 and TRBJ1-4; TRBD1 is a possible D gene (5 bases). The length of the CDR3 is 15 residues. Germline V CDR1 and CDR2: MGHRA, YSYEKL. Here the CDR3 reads CASSQGERTNEKLFF. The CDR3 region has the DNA TGTGCCAGCAGCCAAGGGGAGCGAACTAATGAAAAACTGTTTTTT.

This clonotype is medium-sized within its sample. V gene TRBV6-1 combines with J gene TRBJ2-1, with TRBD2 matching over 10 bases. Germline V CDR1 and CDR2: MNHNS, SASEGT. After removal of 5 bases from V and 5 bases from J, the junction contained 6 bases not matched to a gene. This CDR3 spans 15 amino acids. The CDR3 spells CASSSVTSGHNEQFF. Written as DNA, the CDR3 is TGTGCCAGCAGTTCCGTGACTAGCGGGCACAATGAGCAGTTCTTC.

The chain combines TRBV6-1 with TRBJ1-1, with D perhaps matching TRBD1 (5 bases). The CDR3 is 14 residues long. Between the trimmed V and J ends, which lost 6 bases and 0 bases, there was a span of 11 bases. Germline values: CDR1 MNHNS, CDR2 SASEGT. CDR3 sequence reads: CASRAGTVNTEAFF. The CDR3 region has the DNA TGTGCCAGCAGGGCCGGGACGGTGAACACTGAAGCTTTCTTT.

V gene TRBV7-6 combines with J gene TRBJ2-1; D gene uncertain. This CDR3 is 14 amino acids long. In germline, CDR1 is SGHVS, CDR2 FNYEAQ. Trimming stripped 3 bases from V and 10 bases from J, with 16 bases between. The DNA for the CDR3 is TGTGCCAGCAGCTTGGTAAGCCACCGTTACGAGCAGTTCTTC. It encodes CASSLVSHRYEQFF. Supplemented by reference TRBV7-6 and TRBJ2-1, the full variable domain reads GAGVSQSPRYKVTKRGQDVALRCDPISGHVSLYWYRQALGQGPEFLTYFNYEAQQDKSGLPNDRFSAERPEGSISTLTIQRTEQRDSAMYRCASSLVSHRYEQFFGPGTRLTVL.

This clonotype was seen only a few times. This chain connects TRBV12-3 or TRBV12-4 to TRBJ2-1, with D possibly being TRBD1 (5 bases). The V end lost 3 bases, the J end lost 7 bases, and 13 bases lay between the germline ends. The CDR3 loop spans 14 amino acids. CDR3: CASSFFQGGNEQFF. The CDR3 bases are TGTGCCAGCAGTTTTTTTCAGGGTGGGAATGAGCAGTTCTTC.

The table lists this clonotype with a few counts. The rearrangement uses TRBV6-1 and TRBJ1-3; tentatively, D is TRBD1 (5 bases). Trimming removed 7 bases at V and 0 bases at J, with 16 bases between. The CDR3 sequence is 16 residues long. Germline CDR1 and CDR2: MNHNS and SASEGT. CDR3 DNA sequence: TGTGCCAGCATGTTTAGGGGCCTGAGCTCTGGAAACACCATATATTTT. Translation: CASMFRGLSSGNTIYF.

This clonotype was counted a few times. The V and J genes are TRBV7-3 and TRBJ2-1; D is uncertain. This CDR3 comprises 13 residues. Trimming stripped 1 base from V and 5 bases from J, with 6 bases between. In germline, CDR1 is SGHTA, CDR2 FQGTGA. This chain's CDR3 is CASSLRRDNEQFF. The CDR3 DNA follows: TGTGCCAGCAGCTTAAGACGGGACAATGAGCAGTTCTTC.